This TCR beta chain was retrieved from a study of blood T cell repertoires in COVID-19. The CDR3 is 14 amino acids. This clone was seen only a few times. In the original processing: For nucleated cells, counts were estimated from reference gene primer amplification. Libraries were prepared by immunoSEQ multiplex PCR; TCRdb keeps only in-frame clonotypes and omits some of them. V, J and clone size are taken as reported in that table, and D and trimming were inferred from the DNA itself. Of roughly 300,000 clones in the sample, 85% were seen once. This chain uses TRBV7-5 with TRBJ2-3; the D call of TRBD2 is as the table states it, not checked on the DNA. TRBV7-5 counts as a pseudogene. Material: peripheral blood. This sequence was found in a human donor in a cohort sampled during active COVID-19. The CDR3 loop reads CASVRSGSEGTQYF. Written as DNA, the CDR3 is TGTGCCAGCGTTAGAAGCGGGAGTGAGGGTACGCAGTATTTT.